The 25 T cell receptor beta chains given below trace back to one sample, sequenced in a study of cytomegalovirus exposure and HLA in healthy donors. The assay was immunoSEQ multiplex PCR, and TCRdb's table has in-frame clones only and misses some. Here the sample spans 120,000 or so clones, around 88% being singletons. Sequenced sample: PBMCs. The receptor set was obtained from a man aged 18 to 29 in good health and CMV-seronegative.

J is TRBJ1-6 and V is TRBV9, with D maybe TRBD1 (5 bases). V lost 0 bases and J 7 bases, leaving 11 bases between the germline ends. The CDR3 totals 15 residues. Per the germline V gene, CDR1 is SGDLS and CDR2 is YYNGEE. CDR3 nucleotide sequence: TGTGCCAGCAGCGTAGAAGGGGCGAGCAATTCACCCCTCCACTTT. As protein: CASSVEGASNSPLHF.

The CDR3 protein is CASNPWTENTEAFF. For the CDR3, the DNA is TGTGCCAGCAACCCCTGGACAGAAAACACTGAAGCTTTCTTT. The V gene is TRBV28, the J gene TRBJ1-1, with a weak D call TRBD1 (6 bases). Trimming removed 7 bases from V and 2 bases from J, with 14 bases in between. The CDR3 has 14 residues. Germline CDR1 MDHEN, CDR2 SYDVKM.

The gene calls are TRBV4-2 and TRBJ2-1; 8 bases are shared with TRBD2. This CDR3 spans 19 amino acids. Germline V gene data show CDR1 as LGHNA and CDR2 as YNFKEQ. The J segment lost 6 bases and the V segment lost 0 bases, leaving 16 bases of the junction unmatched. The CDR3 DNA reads TGTGCCAGCAGCCAAGACTTCTTAGGCGGGACTAGTTTGCGCAATGAGCAGTTCTTC. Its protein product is CASSQDFLGGTSLRNEQFF.

The CDR3, as DNA: TGTGCCAGCAGCTTGCGGGGCCCTAGGGGGAACACCATATATTTT. It is translated as CASSLRGPRGNTIYF. The chain uses TRBV5-4 and TRBJ1-3; TRBD1 might be the D (6 bases). Germline V CDR1 and CDR2: SGHNT, YYREEE (reference sequence). Between the trimmed V and J ends, which lost 1 base and 7 bases, there was a span of 15 bases. This CDR3 is built from 15 residues.

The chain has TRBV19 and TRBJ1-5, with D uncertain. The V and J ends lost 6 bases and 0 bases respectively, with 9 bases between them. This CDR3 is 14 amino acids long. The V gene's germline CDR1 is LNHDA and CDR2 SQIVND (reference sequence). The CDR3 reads CASSLPYSNQPQHF. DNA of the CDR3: TGTGCCAGTAGCCTTCCTTATAGCAATCAGCCCCAGCATTTT.

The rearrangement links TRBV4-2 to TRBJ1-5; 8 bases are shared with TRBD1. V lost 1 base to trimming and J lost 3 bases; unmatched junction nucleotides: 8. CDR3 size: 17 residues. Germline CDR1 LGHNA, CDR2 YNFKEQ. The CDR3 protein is CASSQGATGVVNQPQHF. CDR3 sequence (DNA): TGTGCCAGCAGCCAAGGGGCGACAGGGGTGGTCAATCAGCCCCAGCATTTT.

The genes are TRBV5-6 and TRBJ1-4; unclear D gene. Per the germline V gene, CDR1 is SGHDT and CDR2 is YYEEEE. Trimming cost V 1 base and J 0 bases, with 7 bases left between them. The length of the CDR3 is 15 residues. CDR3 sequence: CASSLYGSTNEKLFF. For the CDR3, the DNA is TGTGCCAGCAGCTTGTACGGGTCAACTAATGAAAAACTGTTTTTT.

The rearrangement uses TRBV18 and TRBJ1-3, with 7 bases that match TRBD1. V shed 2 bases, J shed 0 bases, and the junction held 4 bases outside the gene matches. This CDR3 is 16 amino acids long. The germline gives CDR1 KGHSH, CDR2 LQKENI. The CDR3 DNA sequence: TGTGCCAGCTCACCATCGGGACAGAGCTCTGGAAACACCATATATTTT. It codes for CASSPSGQSSGNTIYF.

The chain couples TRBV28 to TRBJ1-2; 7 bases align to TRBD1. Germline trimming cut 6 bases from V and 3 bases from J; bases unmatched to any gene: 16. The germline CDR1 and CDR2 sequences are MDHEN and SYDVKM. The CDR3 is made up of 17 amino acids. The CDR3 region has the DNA TGTGCCAGCAGCGCGATAGAACCGGGACAGACATACTATGGCTACACCTTC. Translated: CASSAIEPGQTYYGYTF.

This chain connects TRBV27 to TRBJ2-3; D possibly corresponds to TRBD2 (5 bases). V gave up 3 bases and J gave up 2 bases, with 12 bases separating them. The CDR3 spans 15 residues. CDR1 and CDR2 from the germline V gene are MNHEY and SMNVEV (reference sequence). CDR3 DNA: TGTGCCAGCAGTTTGTCATCGGGGAACACAGATACGCAGTATTTT. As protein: CASSLSSGNTDTQYF.

CDR3 coding DNA: TGCGCCAGCAGCCGCTCGAGACTAGCGGACAGGACCGGGGAGCTGTTTTTT. It codes for CASSRSRLADRTGELFF. J is TRBJ2-2 and V is TRBV5-1; TRBD2 agrees at 9 bases. This CDR3 is built from 17 residues. J gave up 5 bases and V 4 bases, and 12 bases lay outside the gene matches. Germline CDR1 SGHRS, CDR2 YFSETQ.

The CDR3, as DNA: TGTGCCAGCAGTGAATACAGACAGACGCAGTATTTT. The encoded protein is CASSEYRQTQYF. The chain is built from TRBV6-1 and TRBJ2-3; D might be TRBD1 (5 bases). Germline CDR1 is MNHNS and CDR2 is SASEGT. The ends were cut back, 2 bases at V and 9 bases at J, with 9 bases in the middle. The CDR3 covers 12 residues.

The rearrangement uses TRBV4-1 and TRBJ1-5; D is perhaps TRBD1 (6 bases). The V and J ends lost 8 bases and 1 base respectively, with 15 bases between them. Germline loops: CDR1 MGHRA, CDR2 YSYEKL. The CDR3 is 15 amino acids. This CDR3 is CASGQGSRSNQPQHF. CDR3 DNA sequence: TGCGCCAGCGGGCAGGGGAGCCGGAGCAATCAGCCCCAGCATTTT.

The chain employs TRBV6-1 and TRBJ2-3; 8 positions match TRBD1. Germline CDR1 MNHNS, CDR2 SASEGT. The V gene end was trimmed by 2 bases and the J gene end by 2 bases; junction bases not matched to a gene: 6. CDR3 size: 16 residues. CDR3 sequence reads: CASSEKGQDPTDTQYF. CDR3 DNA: TGTGCCAGCAGTGAAAAGGGACAGGACCCCACAGATACGCAGTATTTT.

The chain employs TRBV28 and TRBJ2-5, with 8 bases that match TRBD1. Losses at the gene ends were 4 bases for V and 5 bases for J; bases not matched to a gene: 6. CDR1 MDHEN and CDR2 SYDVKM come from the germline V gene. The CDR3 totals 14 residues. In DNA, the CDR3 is TGTGCCAGCAGTTCCGGACAGGGCGGGGAGACCCAGTACTTC. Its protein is CASSSGQGGETQYF.

CDR3 coding DNA: TGTGCCAGCAGCTCCGGACAGCTGAACACTGAAGCTTTCTTT. Translating gives CASSSGQLNTEAFF. The J gene is TRBJ1-1, the V gene TRBV7-9; D is perhaps TRBD1 (6 bases). Germline V gives CDR1 SEHNR, CDR2 FQNEAQ (reference sequence). V was clipped by 4 bases and J by 0 bases, with 9 bases between them. The CDR3 covers 14 residues.

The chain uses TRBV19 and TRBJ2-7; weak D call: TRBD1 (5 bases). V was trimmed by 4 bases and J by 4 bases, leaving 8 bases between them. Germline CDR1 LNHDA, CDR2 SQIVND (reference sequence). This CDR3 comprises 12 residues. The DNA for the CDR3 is TGTGCCAGTAGTAGGCAGGGTTACGAGCAGTACTTC. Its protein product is CASSRQGYEQYF.

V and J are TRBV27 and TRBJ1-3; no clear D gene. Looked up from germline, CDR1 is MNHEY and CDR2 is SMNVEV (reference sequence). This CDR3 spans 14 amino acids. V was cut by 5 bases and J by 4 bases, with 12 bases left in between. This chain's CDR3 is CASSPNLGGNTIYF. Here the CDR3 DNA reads TGTGCCAGCAGTCCCAACCTAGGAGGAAACACCATATATTTT.

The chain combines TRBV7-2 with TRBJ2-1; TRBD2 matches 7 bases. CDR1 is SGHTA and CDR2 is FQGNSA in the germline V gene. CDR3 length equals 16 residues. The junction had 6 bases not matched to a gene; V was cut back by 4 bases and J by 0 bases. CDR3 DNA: TGTGCCAGCAGCTCCCGTCGCGGGAGCTCCTACAATGAGCAGTTCTTC. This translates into CASSSRRGSSYNEQFF.

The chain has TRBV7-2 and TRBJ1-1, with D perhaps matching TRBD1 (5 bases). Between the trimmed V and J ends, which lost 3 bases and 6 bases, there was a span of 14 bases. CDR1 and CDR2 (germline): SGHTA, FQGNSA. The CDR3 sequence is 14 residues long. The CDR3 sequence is CASSFSTTGSEAFF. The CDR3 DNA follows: TGTGCCAGCAGCTTTAGCACCACAGGCTCTGAAGCTTTCTTT.

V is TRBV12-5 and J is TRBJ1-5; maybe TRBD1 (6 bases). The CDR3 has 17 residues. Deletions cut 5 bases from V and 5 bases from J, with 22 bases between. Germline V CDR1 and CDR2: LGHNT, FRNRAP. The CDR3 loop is CASGPYRDNNVDQPQHF. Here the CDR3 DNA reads TGTGCTAGTGGTCCTTACCGGGACAATAATGTGGATCAGCCCCAGCATTTT.

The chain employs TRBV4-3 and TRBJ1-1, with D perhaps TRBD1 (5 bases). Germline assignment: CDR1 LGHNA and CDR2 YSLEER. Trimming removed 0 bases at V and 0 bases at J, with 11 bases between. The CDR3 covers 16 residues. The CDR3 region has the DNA TGCGCCAGCAGCCAAGATATGGGGCTCATGAACACTGAAGCTTTCTTT. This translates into CASSQDMGLMNTEAFF.

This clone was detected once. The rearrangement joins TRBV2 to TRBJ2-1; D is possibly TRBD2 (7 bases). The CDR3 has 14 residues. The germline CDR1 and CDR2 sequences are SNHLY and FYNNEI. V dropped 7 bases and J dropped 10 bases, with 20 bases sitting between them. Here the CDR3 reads CASKEGGAAREQFF. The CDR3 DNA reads TGTGCCAGCAAAGAGGGGGGGGCGGCACGGGAGCAGTTCTTC. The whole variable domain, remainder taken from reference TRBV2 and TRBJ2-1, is EPEVTQTPSHQVTQMGQEVILRCVPISNHLYFYWYRQILGQKVEFLVSFYNNEISEKSEIFDDQFSVERPDGSNFTLKIRSTKLEDSAMYFCASKEGGAAREQFFGPGTRLTVL.

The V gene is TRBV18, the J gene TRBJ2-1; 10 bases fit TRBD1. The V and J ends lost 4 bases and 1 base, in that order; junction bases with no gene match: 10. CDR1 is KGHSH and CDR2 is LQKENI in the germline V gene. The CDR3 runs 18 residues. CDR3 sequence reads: CASSRQSGQGVSYNEQFF. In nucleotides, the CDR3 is TGTGCCAGCTCACGCCAAAGTGGACAGGGGGTGTCCTACAATGAGCAGTTCTTC.

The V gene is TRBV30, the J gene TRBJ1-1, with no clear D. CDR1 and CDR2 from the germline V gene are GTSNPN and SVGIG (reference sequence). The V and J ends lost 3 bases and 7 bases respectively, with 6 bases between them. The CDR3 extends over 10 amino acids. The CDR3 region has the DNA TGTGCCTGGAGACGCGGTGAAGCTTTCTTT. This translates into CAWRRGEAFF.